A single sample is the source of the 28 T cell receptor beta chains below, sequenced in a study of CD8 T cells in ankylosing spondylitis (dated by TCRdb to about 2017). The library was produced with 5' RACE. Sequencing instrument: Illumina HiSeq 2500. The raw public data were reprocessed by TCRdb itself: fastp quality trimming at Q25, MiXCR clonotype calling, in-frame beta chains only. All rows with the same CDR3 protein become a single entry with the most common DNA and genes. Recorded for this sample are about 240,000 distinct CDR3 sequences; 8.6% of them occurred a single time. The ten largest clones represent under 7.5% of the sample. The source material was blood, either unsorted or a sorted T cell fraction (not recorded which). These receptors were obtained from a male donor with ankylosing spondylitis or in good health (not recorded which).

This clonotype was counted a few times. The CDR3 DNA sequence: TGTGCCAGCAGTTTCCGGGACAGCGGCTACAATGAGCAGTTCTTC. Protein product: CASSFRDSGYNEQFF. The gene calls are TRBV6-2 or TRBV6-3 and TRBJ2-1; 7 bases fit TRBD1. The CDR3 is made up of 15 amino acids. The V segment lost 4 bases and the J segment 3 bases; nucleotides outside the gene matches: 6. CDR1 and CDR2 from the germline V gene are MNHEY and SVGEGT.

At least ten counts were recorded for this clonotype. The chain carries TRBV5-1 and TRBJ2-7; weak D call: TRBD1 (6 bases). The CDR3 sequence is 15 residues long. Between the trimmed V and J ends, which lost 4 bases and 1 base, there was a span of 15 bases. The V gene's germline CDR1 is SGHRS and CDR2 YFSETQ. The CDR3 loop reads CASSATQGVSYEQYF. The CDR3 DNA sequence: TGCGCCAGCAGCGCAACACAGGGCGTATCCTACGAGCAGTACTTC.

The chain recombines TRBV12-3 or TRBV12-4 with TRBJ2-2; D gene ambiguous. The CDR3 loop spans 15 amino acids. V was trimmed by 2 bases and J by 4 bases, leaving 11 bases between them. The CDR3, as DNA: TGTGCCAGCAGTTTACAAGCCTCCGGCACCGGGGAGCTGTTTTTT. This sequence encodes CASSLQASGTGELFF.

This clonotype was seen repeatedly, ten times or more. This chain links TRBV29-1 with TRBJ2-2; D gene ambiguous. The CDR3 totals 11 residues. The germline V gene encodes CDR1 SQVTM and CDR2 ANQGSEA. Trimming pared 6 bases from V and 3 bases from J, leaving 5 bases between. The CDR3 loop is CSVTDTGELFF. Written as DNA, the CDR3 is TGCAGCGTCACAGACACCGGGGAGCTGTTTTTT.

CDR3 DNA: TGCAGCGTTGCCGGGACAGGGACCTACGAGCAGTACTTC. It yields the protein CSVAGTGTYEQYF. The rearrangement links TRBV29-1 to TRBJ2-7, with 9 bases aligning to TRBD1. CDR3 length: 13 residues. With V trimmed by 4 bases and J by 2 bases, 3 bases remained unmatched. In germline, CDR1 is SQVTM, CDR2 ANQGSEA.

The table lists this clonotype with many counts. The rearrangement joins TRBV20-1 to TRBJ1-4; possible D gene TRBD1, 6 bases. Trimming stripped 8 bases from V and 1 base from J, with 11 bases between. CDR3 size: 13 residues. Germline V gene lookup returns CDR1 DFQATT and CDR2 SNEGSKA (reference sequence). The CDR3 sequence is CSTRGKTNEKLFF. The CDR3 nucleotides are TGCAGTACAAGGGGGAAAACTAATGAAAAACTGTTTTTT.

This clonotype was detected many times. This chain uses TRBV7-2 with TRBJ2-2, with D perhaps TRBD2 (6 bases). Germline lookup yields CDR1 SGHTA and CDR2 FQGNSA. V gave up 5 bases and J gave up 4 bases, with 17 bases separating them. CDR3 length: 16 amino acids. In nucleotides, the CDR3 is TGTGCCAGCAGCCTGGGGCTGCTAGCGAGCACCGGGGAGCTGTTTTTT. Amino acids: CASSLGLLASTGELFF. The entire variable domain, with the rest obtained from reference TRBV7-2 and TRBJ2-2, is as follows: GAGVSQSPSNKVTEKGKDVELRCDPISGHTALYWYRQSLGQGLEFLIYFQGNSAPDKSGLPSDRFSAERTGGSVSTLTIQRTQQEDSAVYLCASSLGLLASTGELFFGEGSRLTVL.

This clonotype was counted at least ten times. V is TRBV12-3 or TRBV12-4 and J is TRBJ1-5; D is perhaps TRBD1 (6 bases). This CDR3 has 15 residues. Trimming shortened V by 7 bases and J by 3 bases, and 16 bases separated the two germline ends. CDR3 sequence reads: CASTTSGGPNQPQHF. The DNA for the CDR3 is TGTGCCAGCACCACCTCGGGGGGGCCCAATCAGCCCCAGCATTTT.

This clonotype was detected many times. V usage is TRBV7-2 and J usage is TRBJ2-3; TRBD2 is a possible D gene (6 bases). Trimming pared 2 bases from V and 6 bases from J, leaving 21 bases between. CDR3 length: 17 amino acids. Germline CDR1 and CDR2: SGHTA and FQGNSA. CDR3 sequence: CASSLSGWEGGVDTQYF. The CDR3 region has the DNA TGTGCCAGCAGCTTAAGCGGGTGGGAAGGAGGTGTCGATACGCAGTATTTT.

The chain employs TRBV29-1 and TRBJ2-2; D is uncertain. The V gene lost 4 bases and the J gene lost 2 bases, with 8 bases spanning the gap. The CDR3 is made up of 13 amino acids. Germline V gene data show CDR1 as SQVTM and CDR2 as ANQGSEA. CDR3 sequence reads: CSVVADNTGELFF. CDR3 coding DNA: TGCAGCGTTGTGGCGGATAACACCGGGGAGCTGTTTTTT.

This clonotype was detected many times. The rearrangement links TRBV14 to TRBJ1-1; TRBD1 is a possible D gene (5 bases). V was trimmed by 0 bases and J by 7 bases, leaving 12 bases between them. This CDR3 has 14 amino acids. CDR1 is SGHDN and CDR2 is FVKESK in the germline V gene. Here the CDR3 reads CASSQEGVRGEAFF. The CDR3 DNA reads TGTGCCAGCAGCCAAGAAGGGGTCCGGGGTGAAGCTTTCTTT.

This clonotype was observed many times. The V gene is TRBV7-2, the J gene TRBJ2-3, with unresolved D. The V end was cut by 6 bases, the J end by 1 base, with 8 bases between. This CDR3 is 13 amino acids long. Germline lookup yields CDR1 SGHTA and CDR2 FQGNSA. In nucleotides, the CDR3 is TGTGCCAGCAGATCTGGGGGCACAGATACGCAGTATTTT. Protein sequence: CASRSGGTDTQYF.

The CDR3 DNA reads as TGCGCCAGCAGCGGGACTAGCGACGTCGGGGAGCTGTTTTTT. It is translated as CASSGTSDVGELFF. The chain combines TRBV5-1 with TRBJ2-2, with TRBD2 matching 10 bases. CDR3 length: 14 amino acids. The germline V gene encodes CDR1 SGHRS and CDR2 YFSETQ. V lost 4 bases, J lost 7 bases, and 4 bases stayed unmatched. The entire variable domain, with the rest obtained from reference TRBV5-1 and TRBJ2-2, is as follows: KAGVTQTPRYLIKTRGQQVTLSCSPISGHRSVSWYQQTPGQGLQFLFEYFSETQRNKGNFPGRFSGRQFSNSRSEMNVSTLELGDSALYLCASSGTSDVGELFFGEGSRLTVL.

This clonotype has only a few counts. The CDR3 DNA reads as TGTGCCAGCAGTTTAGGGGTATATGAGCAGTTCTTC. It yields the protein CASSLGVYEQFF. The gene calls are TRBV12-3 or TRBV12-4 and TRBJ2-1, with D unresolved. The ends were cut back, 1 base at V and 8 bases at J, with 6 bases in the middle. The CDR3 totals 12 residues.

This clonotype has more than one count but fewer than ten. V gene TRBV20-1 combines with J gene TRBJ2-4; 8 nucleotides agree with TRBD1. V lost 6 bases to trimming and J lost 7 bases; unmatched junction nucleotides: 5. The CDR3 contains 12 residues. Germline-derived CDR1 and CDR2 are DFQATT and SNEGSKA (reference sequence). This CDR3 reads CSATRQGNIQYF. The CDR3 nucleotides are TGCAGTGCCACACGACAGGGGAACATTCAGTACTTC.

This clonotype was seen a few times. V gene TRBV4-3 combines with J gene TRBJ2-1; D is uncertain. The germline V and J ends were trimmed by 5 bases and 4 bases, with 12 bases remaining between them. The germline gives CDR1 LGHNA, CDR2 YSLEER. The CDR3 is 14 residues long. Here the CDR3 DNA reads TGCGCCAGCAGCACCAACCTGGGATACAATGAGCAGTTCTTC. This gives the protein CASSTNLGYNEQFF.

This clonotype was seen repeatedly, ten times or more. CDR3 sequence (DNA): TGTGCCAGCAGCCTAGGGGGAAGGGGAAACGAGCAGTACTTC. This translates into CASSLGGRGNEQYF. The chain couples TRBV12-3 or TRBV12-4 to TRBJ2-7; D is possibly TRBD1 (6 bases). CDR3 size: 14 residues. V shed 6 bases and J shed 5 bases, with 17 bases lying between them.

The genes are TRBV19 and TRBJ2-3, with unresolved D. V lost 6 bases and J lost 2, with 6 bases in between. Germline loops: CDR1 LNHDA, CDR2 SQIVND (reference sequence). The CDR3 runs 12 residues. The CDR3 reads CASRKATDTQYF. As DNA, the CDR3 is TGTGCCAGTAGGAAGGCCACAGATACGCAGTATTTT.

This clonotype was observed many times. V and J are TRBV3-1 and TRBJ1-2; 7 bases fit TRBD1. The J segment lost 6 bases and the V segment lost 1 base, leaving 17 bases of the junction unmatched. In germline, CDR1 is LGHDT, CDR2 YNNKEL (reference sequence). CDR3 length equals 18 residues. The CDR3 protein is CASSQGQGGLTGRDGYTF. The CDR3, as DNA: TGTGCCAGCAGCCAAGGACAGGGAGGATTAACTGGCAGGGATGGCTACACCTTC.

This clonotype has ten or more counts. This chain uses TRBV12-3 or TRBV12-4 with TRBJ1-1, with no clear D. The CDR3 contains 16 residues. Trimming stripped 5 bases from V and 0 bases from J, with 16 bases between. CDR3 sequence (DNA): TGTGCCAGCAGTCCCATCCTGGACGGAATGAACACTGAAGCTTTCTTT. It codes for CASSPILDGMNTEAFF.

This clonotype was seen a handful of times. This chain uses TRBV19 with TRBJ2-6, with a tentative D call TRBD1 (5 bases). V lost 9 bases, J lost 2 bases, and 17 bases lay in between. This CDR3 is built from 16 residues. Germline V gene lookup returns CDR1 LNHDA and CDR2 SQIVND (reference sequence). The chain's CDR3 is CASPGQGTPGANVLTF. As DNA, the CDR3 is TGTGCCAGCCCGGGTCAGGGAACCCCTGGGGCCAACGTCCTGACTTTC.

This clonotype was detected ten times or more. This chain uses TRBV11-2 with TRBJ2-7; D uncertain. The germline V gene has CDR1 SGHAT and CDR2 FQNNGV. The CDR3 loop spans 14 amino acids. Trimming took 5 bases from V and 2 from J, leaving 13 bases between them. CDR3 protein: CASSPSGFAYEQYF. CDR3 nucleotide sequence: TGTGCCAGCAGCCCAAGTGGGTTTGCCTACGAGCAGTACTTC.

Regarding this clonotype: Since a much larger clone is just one base distant, this may be a read error. The chain couples TRBV27 to TRBJ2-3; D is possibly TRBD1 or TRBD2 (7 bases each). V was cut by 5 bases and J by 7 bases, with 16 bases left in between. Germline CDR1 and CDR2: MNHEY and SMNVEV (reference sequence). This CDR3 region has 14 residues. CDR3 DNA: TGTGCCAGCAGTCACGACAGGGAGGGACATACGCAGTATTTT. Its translation: CASSHDREGHTQYF.

This clonotype has ten or more counts. The V gene is TRBV7-2, the J gene TRBJ1-4; TRBD1 matches at 7 bases. V dropped 5 bases and J dropped 7; count of bases not matched to a gene: 13. CDR1 is SGHTA and CDR2 is FQGNSA in the germline V gene. The CDR3 consists of 16 residues. The CDR3 DNA sequence: TGTGCCAGCAGCCTTAGGACAGGACAAGTGCGTGAAAAACTGTTTTTT. The encoded protein is CASSLRTGQVREKLFF.

This clonotype was detected only a few times. This sequence joins TRBV18 and TRBJ2-5; tentative D call: TRBD1 (6 bases). Per the germline V gene, CDR1 is KGHSH and CDR2 is LQKENI. The CDR3 is 15 residues long. The ends were cut back, 5 bases at V and 1 base at J, with 14 bases in the middle. As DNA, the CDR3 is TGTGCCAGCTCATCATCGCAGGGGTCCCAAGAGACCCAGTACTTC. Amino acid sequence: CASSSSQGSQETQYF.

In its sample, this clonotype was seen many times. The chain uses TRBV5-1 and TRBJ1-1; no clear D. CDR1 is SGHRS and CDR2 is YFSETQ in the germline V gene. The CDR3 loop spans 13 amino acids. With 0 bases removed from V and 6 bases from J, the gap between germline ends came to 9 bases. The chain's CDR3 is CASSLASGSEAFF. CDR3 DNA sequence: TGCGCCAGCAGCTTGGCCTCGGGGTCTGAAGCTTTCTTT.

This clonotype was seen at least ten times. The J gene is TRBJ2-2, the V gene TRBV5-5; D might be TRBD1 (5 bases). The CDR3 spans 14 residues. The V end lost 6 bases, the J end lost 6 bases, and 15 bases lay between the germline ends. CDR1 and CDR2 from the germline V gene are SGHKS and YYEKEE (reference sequence). Here the CDR3 reads CASTLGASAGELFF. The CDR3 DNA reads as TGTGCCAGCACCCTAGGGGCGAGCGCCGGGGAGCTGTTTTTT.

V is TRBV12-3 or TRBV12-4 and J is TRBJ1-1; 7 nucleotides line up with TRBD1. This CDR3 region has 15 residues. Germline trimming cut 8 bases from V and 7 bases from J; bases unmatched to any gene: 16. CDR3 protein: CASGEGRGYEGEAFF. In nucleotides, the CDR3 is TGTGCCAGCGGTGAGGGCAGGGGGTACGAGGGTGAAGCTTTCTTT.